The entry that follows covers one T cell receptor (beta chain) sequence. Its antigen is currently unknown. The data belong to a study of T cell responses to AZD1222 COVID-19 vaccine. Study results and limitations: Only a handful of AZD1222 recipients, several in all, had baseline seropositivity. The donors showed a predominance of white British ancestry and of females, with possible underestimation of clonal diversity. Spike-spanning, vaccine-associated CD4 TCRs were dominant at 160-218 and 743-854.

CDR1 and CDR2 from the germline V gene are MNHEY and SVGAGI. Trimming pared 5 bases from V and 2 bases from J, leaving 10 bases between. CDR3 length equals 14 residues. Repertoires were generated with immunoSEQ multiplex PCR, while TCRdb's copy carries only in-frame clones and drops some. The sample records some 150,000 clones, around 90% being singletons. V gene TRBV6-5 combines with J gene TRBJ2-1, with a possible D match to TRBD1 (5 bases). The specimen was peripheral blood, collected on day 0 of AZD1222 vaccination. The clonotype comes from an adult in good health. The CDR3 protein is CASSPDRAYNEQFF. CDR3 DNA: TGTGCCAGCAGTCCCGACAGAGCCTACAATGAGCAGTTCTTC.